The TCR beta chain under discussion was sequenced for a study of shared clonotypes between healthy human individuals (TCRdb year 2020). Regarding the complete study: The cohort comprised two women and a few men aged 18 to 49 years. For each donor, three plates each were used for CD4 naive and CD4 memory, two plates were used for CD8 naive, and one plate was used for CD8 memory. The study deeply sequenced blood TCR repertoires of roughly five healthy adults to estimate repertoire size and the extent of clonotype sharing between individuals. To increase sequencing depth and limit assay-specific biases, TCR repertoire library preparation and sequencing were carried out by different laboratories using diverse techniques. Per donor, leukapheresis produced somewhere between about 0.85 and 8.9 billion PBMCs. Beyond this particular receptor, the publication reports: Larger estimated clonotype richness was generally found for naive subsets than for memory subsets. The small number of donors limited the genetic and exposure-history diversity represented. Sampling was limited to blood, and TCR repertoires in tissue likely differ from TCR repertoires in blood. Higher generation probabilities were observed for clonotypes shared by all four sorted-subset donors than for non-shared clonotypes. Even with the large sequencing depth, rarefaction of the sorted-subset datasets indicated that sequencing was incomplete. Approximately 5% of naive CD4, around 3.5% of naive CD8, around 2.3% of memory CD4, and roughly 0.4% of memory CD8 clonotypes were shared across a few donors. Based on pairwise subsampling, the degree of clonotype sharing among donors was expected to be affected by sequencing depth.

Using the deep immunoSEQ assay, multiplex PCR amplified TCR CDR3 regions from genomic DNA. For each cell subset, the extracted genomic DNA was distributed evenly across all wells of several immunoSEQ 96-well plates, and each plate served as one replicate. For sorted subsets, each replicate PCR was loaded with 150 to 250 ng genomic DNA, equivalent to 30,000 or so T cell genomes. Purified libraries were measured with a Qubit 3.0 fluorometer, size-checked on a Bioanalyzer 2100, and measured again with the KAPA Library Quantification kit. A separate single-read 150-cycle Illumina NextSeq 550 flow cell was used to sequence each immunoSEQ 96-well plate. The study's processing was this. Because only junctional sequences without quality scores were contained in the immunoSEQ output, filtering matching that applied to full-length reads could not be performed. Sequences were annotated with PyIR, a Python wrapper for IgBLAST v1.9, and V/J genes and CDR3 were assigned using IMGT germline references. Reads were removed for weak V/J assignments (E-value above 1e-6), missing CDR3, stop codons, out-of-frame junctions, or ambiguous translated residues. A V3J clonotype was defined by an identical inferred V gene, J gene, and CDR3 amino acid sequence. The percentage overlap between two repertoires was calculated by dividing the number of shared unique clonotypes by the size of the smaller repertoire. Repertoire richness was assessed with RTK rarefaction, the Chao1 estimator, and Recon v2.1 estimates of unobserved clonotypes. For all TCRbeta clonotypes obtained by the gDNA method from a handful of donors, generation probabilities were computed with OLGA. Drawn from immuneACCESS, this table holds only the in-frame rearrangements with V and J called that TCRdb kept. Clones are partly lost; checked studies trace under half to an unresolved V gene and leave the rest unexplained. The V and J calls and clone size come from that table; D and trimming were worked out from the DNA. Recorded for this sample are approximately 500,000 clones; about 96% of them occurred a single time. The ten most abundant clones make up under 0.06% of the sample.

As for this clone: No antigen is known for it. Per-nucleotide qualities are absent, and no much larger clonotype sits a single base away.

Based on the germline V gene, the CDR1 and CDR2 sequences are SGHRS and YFSETQ. Trimming accounts for 0 bases at V and 5 bases at J, while the number of junction bases matched to no gene is 4. CDR3 length: 15 amino acids, cysteine to phenylalanine. Only CDR3 DNA remains: 45 bases, in frame from the first base. Healthy HIV-negative adults with no recently reported acute infections or vaccinations were included as donors. Every donor was a Caucasian adult living in Nashville, Tennessee, USA. CD4+ T cells were enriched through magnetic negative selection, after which naive cells were positively selected on CD45RA and the remaining negative fraction served as the memory subset. Blood was obtained by leukapheresis, after which PBMCs were separated by Ficoll-Histopaque density gradient centrifugation and cryopreserved in liquid nitrogen vapor phase. Analytical flow cytometry was used to check the purity and quantity of each magnetically sorted T cell population. Genomic DNA was isolated from every sorted fraction and measured by UV absorbance on a Nanodrop 2000c.

The V and J genes are TRBV5-1 and TRBJ2-7, with 11 bases in between that match TRBD1. The clonotype originates from a young woman in good health. The material sequenced was naive CD4+ T cells sorted from blood. The sample's cell subset or site label, in plain terms: CD45RA+ positively selected. The CDR3 region reads CASSLEGQGGHEQYF. The nucleotide sequence reads TGCGCCAGCAGCTTGGAGGGACAGGGGGGCCACGAGCAGTACTTC.